This T cell receptor (beta chain) was observed in a study of blood T cell repertoires in COVID-19. Whole-study context: Samples of COVID-19 (acute and convalescent) were obtained from the United States, Italy and Spain. PBMCs, B-cell-depleted T cells, or T cells provided the cDNA or gDNA that made up the material.

As handled by the study authors: By means of reference gene primer amplification, nucleated cell counts were estimated. TCRdb's table, derived via immunoSEQ multiplex PCR, lists solely in-frame clones and lacks some. V, J and clone size reflect that table, while D and trimming were determined from the DNA. The data hold roughly 250,000 clones, with 80% to 85% observed a single time. The germline V gene has CDR1 SEHNR and CDR2 FQNEAQ (reference sequence). This CDR3 contains 14 residues. The V end was cut by 2 bases, the J end by 5 bases, with 9 bases between. Sequencing was carried out using peripheral blood. The clonotype originates from a woman aged 55-69 years with active or convalescent COVID-19. The chain employs TRBV7-9 and TRBJ2-2; D gene unclear. Here the CDR3 DNA reads TGTGCCAGCAGCTTATCTAGTCTTACCGGGGAGCTGTTTTTT. Amino acid sequence: CASSLSSLTGELFF.